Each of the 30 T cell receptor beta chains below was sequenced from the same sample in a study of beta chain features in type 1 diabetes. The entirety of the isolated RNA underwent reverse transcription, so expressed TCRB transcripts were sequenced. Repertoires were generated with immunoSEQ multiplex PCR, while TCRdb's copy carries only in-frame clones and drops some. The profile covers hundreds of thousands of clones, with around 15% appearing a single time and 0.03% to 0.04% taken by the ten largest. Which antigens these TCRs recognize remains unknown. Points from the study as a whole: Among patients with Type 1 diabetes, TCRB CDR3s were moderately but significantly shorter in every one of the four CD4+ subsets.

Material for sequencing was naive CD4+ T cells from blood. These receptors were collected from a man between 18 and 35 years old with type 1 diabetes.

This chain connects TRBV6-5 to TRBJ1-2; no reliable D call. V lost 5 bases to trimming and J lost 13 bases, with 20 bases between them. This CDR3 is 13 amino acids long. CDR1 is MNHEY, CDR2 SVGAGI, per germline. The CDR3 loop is CASSPERSRGCTF. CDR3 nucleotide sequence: TGTGCCAGCAGTCCCGAGCGTTCCCGTGGATGCACCTTC.

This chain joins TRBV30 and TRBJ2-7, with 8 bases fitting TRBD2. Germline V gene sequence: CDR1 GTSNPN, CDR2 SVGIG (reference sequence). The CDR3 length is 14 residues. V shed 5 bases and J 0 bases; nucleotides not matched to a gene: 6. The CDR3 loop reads CAWGRLARSYEQYF. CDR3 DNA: TGTGCCTGGGGGAGACTAGCGCGCTCCTACGAGCAGTACTTC.

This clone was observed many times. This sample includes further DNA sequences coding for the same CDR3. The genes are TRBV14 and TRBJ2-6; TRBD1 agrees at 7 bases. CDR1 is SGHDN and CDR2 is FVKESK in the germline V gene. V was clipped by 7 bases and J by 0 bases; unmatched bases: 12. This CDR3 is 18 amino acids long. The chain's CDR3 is CASTRTGALYSGANVLTF. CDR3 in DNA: TGTGCCAGCACCAGAACAGGGGCCCTCTACTCTGGGGCCAACGTCCTGACTTTC.

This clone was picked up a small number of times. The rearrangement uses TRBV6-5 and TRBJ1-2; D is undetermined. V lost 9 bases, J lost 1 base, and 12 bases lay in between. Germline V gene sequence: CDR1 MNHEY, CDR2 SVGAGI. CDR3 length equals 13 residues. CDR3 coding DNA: TGTGCCAGTAGGGAGGACCTTAACTATGGCTACACCTTC. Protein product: CASREDLNYGYTF.

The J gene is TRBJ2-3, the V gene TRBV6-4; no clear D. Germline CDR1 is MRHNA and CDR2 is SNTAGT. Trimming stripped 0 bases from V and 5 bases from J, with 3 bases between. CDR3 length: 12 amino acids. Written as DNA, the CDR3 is TGTGCCAGCAGTGACTCGGGAGATACGCAGTATTTT. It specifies CASSDSGDTQYF.

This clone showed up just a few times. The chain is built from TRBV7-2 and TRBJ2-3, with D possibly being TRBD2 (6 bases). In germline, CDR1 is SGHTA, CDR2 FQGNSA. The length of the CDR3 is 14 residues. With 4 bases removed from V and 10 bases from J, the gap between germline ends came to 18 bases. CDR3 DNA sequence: TGTGCCAGCAGCTCTCTAGCGCCCCCAAGGGCGCAGTATTTT. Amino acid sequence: CASSSLAPPRAQYF.

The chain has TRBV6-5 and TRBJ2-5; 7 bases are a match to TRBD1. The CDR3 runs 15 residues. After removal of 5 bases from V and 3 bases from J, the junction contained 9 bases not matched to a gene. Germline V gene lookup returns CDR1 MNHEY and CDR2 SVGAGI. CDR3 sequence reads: CASSKGGGGEETQYF. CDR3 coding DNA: TGTGCCAGCAGTAAAGGGGGCGGAGGAGAAGAGACCCAGTACTTC.

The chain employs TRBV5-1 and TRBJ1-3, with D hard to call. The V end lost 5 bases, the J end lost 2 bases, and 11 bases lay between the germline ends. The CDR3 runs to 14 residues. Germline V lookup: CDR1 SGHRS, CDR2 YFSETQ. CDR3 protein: CASSADEAGNTIYF. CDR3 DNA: TGCGCCAGCAGTGCCGATGAGGCTGGAAACACCATATATTTT. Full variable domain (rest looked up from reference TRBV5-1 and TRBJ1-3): KAGVTQTPRYLIKTRGQQVTLSCSPISGHRSVSWYQQTPGQGLQFLFEYFSETQRNKGNFPGRFSGRQFSNSRSEMNVSTLELGDSALYLCASSADEAGNTIYFGEGSWLTVV.

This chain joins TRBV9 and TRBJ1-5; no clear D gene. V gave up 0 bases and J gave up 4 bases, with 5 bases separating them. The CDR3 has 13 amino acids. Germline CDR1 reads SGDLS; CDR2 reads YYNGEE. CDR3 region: CASSVGWNQPQHF. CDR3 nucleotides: TGTGCCAGCAGCGTAGGGTGGAATCAGCCCCAGCATTTT. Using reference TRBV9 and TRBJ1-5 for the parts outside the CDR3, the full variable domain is DSGVTQTPKHLITATGQRVTLRCSPRSGDLSVYWYQQSLDQGLQFLIQYYNGEERAKGNILERFSAQQFPDLHSELNLSSLELGDSALYFCASSVGWNQPQHFGDGTRLSIL.

The DNA for the CDR3 is TGTGCCAGCAGTGAAGGGGCGGGAGTTTCCTACGAGCAGTACTTC. Protein product: CASSEGAGVSYEQYF. The chain has TRBV2 and TRBJ2-7, with 7 bases identical to TRBD2. CDR1 is SNHLY and CDR2 is FYNNEI in the germline V gene. V lost 1 base, J lost 1 base, and 4 bases stayed unmatched. This CDR3 is 15 amino acids long.

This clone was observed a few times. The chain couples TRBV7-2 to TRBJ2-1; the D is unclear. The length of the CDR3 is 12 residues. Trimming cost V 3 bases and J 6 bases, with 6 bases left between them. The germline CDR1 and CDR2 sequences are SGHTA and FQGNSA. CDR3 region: CASSFPSNEQFF. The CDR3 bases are TGTGCCAGCAGCTTTCCTAGCAATGAGCAGTTCTTC.

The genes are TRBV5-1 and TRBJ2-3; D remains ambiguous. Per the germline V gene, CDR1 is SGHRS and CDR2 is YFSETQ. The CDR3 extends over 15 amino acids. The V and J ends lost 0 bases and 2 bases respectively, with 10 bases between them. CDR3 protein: CASSLDWGNTDTQYF. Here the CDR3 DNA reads TGCGCCAGCAGCTTGGACTGGGGAAACACAGATACGCAGTATTTT.

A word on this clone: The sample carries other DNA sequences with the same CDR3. The CDR3 coding sequence is TGTGCCTGGAGTGTACGAGGAAATCAGCCCCAGCATTTT. This gives the protein CAWSVRGNQPQHF. The chain recombines TRBV30 with TRBJ1-5; D is ambiguous. The CDR3 loop spans 13 amino acids. With 0 bases removed from V and 4 bases from J, the gap between germline ends came to 7 bases. CDR1 and CDR2 (germline): GTSNPN, SVGIG (reference sequence).

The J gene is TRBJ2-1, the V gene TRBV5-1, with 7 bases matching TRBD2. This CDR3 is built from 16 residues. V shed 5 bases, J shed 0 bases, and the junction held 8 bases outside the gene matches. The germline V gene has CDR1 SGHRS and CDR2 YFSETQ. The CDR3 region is CASSAGGSSSYNEQFF. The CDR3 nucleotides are TGCGCCAGCAGTGCGGGCGGGAGTAGCTCCTACAATGAGCAGTTCTTC.

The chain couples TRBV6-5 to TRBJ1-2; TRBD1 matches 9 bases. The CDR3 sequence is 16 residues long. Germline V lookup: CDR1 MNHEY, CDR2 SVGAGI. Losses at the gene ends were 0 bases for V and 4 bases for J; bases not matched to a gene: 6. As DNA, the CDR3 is TGTGCCAGCAGTTACTCCACAGGGGGCGCGGGCTATGGCTACACCTTC. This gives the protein CASSYSTGGAGYGYTF.

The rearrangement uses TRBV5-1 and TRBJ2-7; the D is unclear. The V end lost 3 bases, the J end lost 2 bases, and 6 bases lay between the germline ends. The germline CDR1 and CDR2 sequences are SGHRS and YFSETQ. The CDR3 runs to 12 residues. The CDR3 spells CASSSVPYEQYF. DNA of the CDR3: TGCGCCAGCAGCTCTGTTCCCTACGAGCAGTACTTC.

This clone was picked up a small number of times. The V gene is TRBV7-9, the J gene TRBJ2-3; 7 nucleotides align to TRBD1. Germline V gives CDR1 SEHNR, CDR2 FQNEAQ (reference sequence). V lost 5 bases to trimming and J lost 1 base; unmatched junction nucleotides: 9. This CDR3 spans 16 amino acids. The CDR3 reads CASSPPGQVGTDTQYF. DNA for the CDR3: TGTGCCAGCAGCCCCCCAGGACAGGTCGGCACAGATACGCAGTATTTT.

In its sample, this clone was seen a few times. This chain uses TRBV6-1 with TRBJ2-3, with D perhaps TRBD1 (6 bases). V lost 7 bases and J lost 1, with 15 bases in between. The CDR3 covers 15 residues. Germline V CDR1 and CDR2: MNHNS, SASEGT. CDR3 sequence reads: CASIRGGLGTDTQYF. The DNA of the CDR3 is TGTGCCAGCATCAGAGGGGGTCTCGGCACAGATACGCAGTATTTT.

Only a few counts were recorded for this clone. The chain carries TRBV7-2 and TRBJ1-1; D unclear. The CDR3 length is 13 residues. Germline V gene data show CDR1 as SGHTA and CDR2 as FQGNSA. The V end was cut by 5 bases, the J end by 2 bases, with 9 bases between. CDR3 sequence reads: CASSTHSNTEAFF. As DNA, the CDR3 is TGTGCCAGCAGCACACACAGTAACACTGAAGCTTTCTTT. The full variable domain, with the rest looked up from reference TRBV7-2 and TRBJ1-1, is GAGVSQSPSNKVTEKGKDVELRCDPISGHTALYWYRQSLGQGLEFLIYFQGNSAPDKSGLPSDRFSAERTGGSVSTLTIQRTQQEDSAVYLCASSTHSNTEAFFGQGTRLTVV.

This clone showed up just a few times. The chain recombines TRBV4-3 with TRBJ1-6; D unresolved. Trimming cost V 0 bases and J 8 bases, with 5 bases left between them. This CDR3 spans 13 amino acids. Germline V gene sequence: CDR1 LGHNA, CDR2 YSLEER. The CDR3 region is CASSQEGHSPLHF. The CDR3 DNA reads TGCGCCAGCAGCCAAGAAGGACATTCACCCCTCCACTTT.

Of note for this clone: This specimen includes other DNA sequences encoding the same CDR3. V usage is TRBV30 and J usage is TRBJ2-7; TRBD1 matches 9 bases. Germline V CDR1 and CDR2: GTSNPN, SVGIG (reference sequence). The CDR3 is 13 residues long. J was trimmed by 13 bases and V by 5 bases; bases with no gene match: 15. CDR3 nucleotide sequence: TGTGCCTGGCAACAGGGGGCTCGTCGGCGGGTATACTTC. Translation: CAWQQGARRRVYF.

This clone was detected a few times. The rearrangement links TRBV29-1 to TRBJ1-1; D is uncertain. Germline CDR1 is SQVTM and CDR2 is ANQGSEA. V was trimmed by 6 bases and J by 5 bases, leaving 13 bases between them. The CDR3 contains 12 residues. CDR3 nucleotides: TGCAGCGTGAGGGCTGGGAGGACTGAAGCTTTCTTT. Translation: CSVRAGRTEAFF.

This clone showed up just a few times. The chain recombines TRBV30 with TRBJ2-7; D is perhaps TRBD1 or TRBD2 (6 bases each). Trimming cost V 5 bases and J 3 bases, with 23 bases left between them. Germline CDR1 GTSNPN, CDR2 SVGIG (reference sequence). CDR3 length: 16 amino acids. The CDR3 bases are TGTGCCTGGGGTCGTTTCGGGGGCCCGGGCGTCTACGAGCAGTACTTC. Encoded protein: CAWGRFGGPGVYEQYF. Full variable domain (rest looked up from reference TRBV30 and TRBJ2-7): SQTIHQWPATLVQPVGSPLSLECTVEGTSNPNLYWYRQAAGRGLQLLFYSVGIGQISSEVPQNLSASRPQDRQFILSSKKLLLSDSGFYLCAWGRFGGPGVYEQYFGPGTRLTVT.

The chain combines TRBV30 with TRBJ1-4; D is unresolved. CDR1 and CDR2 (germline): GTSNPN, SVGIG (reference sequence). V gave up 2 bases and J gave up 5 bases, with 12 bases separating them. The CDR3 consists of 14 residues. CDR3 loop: CAWSFVGLNEKLFF. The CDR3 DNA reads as TGTGCCTGGAGTTTCGTAGGCCTAAATGAAAAACTGTTTTTT.

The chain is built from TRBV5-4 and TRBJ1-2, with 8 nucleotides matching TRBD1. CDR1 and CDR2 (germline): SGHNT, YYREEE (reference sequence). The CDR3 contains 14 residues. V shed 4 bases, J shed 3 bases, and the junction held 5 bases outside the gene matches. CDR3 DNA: TGTGCCAGCAGCCGAGTGGGACAGGACTATGGCTACACCTTC. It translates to CASSRVGQDYGYTF. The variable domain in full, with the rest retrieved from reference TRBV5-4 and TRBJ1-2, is ETGVTQSPTHLIKTRGQQVTLRCSSQSGHNTVSWYQQALGQGPQFIFQYYREEENGRGNFPPRFSGLQFPNYSSELNVNALELDDSALYLCASSRVGQDYGYTFGSGTRLTVV.

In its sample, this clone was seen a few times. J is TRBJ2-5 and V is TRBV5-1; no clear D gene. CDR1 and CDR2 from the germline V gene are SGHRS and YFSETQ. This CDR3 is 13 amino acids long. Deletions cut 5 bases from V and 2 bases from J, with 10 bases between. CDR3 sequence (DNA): TGCGCCAGCAGACGAACGAGTCAAGAGACCCAGTACTTC. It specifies CASRRTSQETQYF.

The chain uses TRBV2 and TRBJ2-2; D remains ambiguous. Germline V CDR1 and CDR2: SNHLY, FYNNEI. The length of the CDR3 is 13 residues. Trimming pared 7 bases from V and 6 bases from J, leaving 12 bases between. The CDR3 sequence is CASTQIYAGELFF. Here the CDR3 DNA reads TGTGCCAGCACTCAGATTTATGCCGGGGAGCTGTTTTTT.

The CDR3 loop reads CALPPLTGAQGYTF. The DNA for the CDR3 is TGCGCCCTCCCACCCTTGACAGGGGCGCAGGGCTACACCTTC. The chain uses TRBV23-1 and TRBJ1-2; 8 nucleotides agree with TRBD1. TRBV23-1 is marked as an open reading frame, function uncertain. V lost 11 bases to trimming and J lost 8 bases; unmatched junction nucleotides: 16. The CDR3 runs to 14 residues.

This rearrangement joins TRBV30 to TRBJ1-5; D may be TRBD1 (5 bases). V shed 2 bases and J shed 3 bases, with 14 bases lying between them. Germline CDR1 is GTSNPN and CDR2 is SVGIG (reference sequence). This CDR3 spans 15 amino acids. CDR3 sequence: CAWSFGGAANQPQHF. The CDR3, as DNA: TGTGCCTGGAGTTTTGGAGGGGCCGCCAATCAGCCCCAGCATTTT.

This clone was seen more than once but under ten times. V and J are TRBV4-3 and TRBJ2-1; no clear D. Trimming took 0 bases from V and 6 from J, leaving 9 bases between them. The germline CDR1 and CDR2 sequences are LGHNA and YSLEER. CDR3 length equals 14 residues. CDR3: CASSQEDLSNEQFF. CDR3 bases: TGCGCCAGCAGCCAAGAAGACCTCTCCAATGAGCAGTTCTTC.